Listed below are T cell receptor beta chains from one sample, sequenced in a study of cytomegalovirus exposure and HLA in healthy donors. Assay used: immunoSEQ multiplex PCR; TCRdb lists only in-frame clones, some missing. The data contain around 120,000 clones, 55% to 75% of them singletons. Sequenced input: PBMCs. All receptors derive from a man younger than 40 in good health and CMV-seropositive. CDR3s include the opening cysteine and the closing phenylalanine or tryptophan. Fields, in order: J gene, V gene, clone size, D gene, CDR3 DNA, CDR3 protein. A D gene is named only where the DNA matches it firmly. Not all rows give a size; the values are once, few, many and, for expanded clones, a class.

TRBJ2-7,TRBV10-2,few,NA,TGCGCCAGCAGTGACGTCCACGAGCAGTACTTC,CASSDVHEQYF
TRBJ1-1,TRBV14,few,NA,TGTGCCAGCAGCCAAGGATGGGGAGCTGAAGCTTTCTTT,CASSQGWGAEAFF
TRBJ2-7,TRBV4-1,NA,NA,TGCGCCAGCAGCCAAGGTATGGGACTCTTCTACTACGAGCAGTACTTC,CASSQGMGLFYYEQYF
TRBJ1-1,TRBV30,NA,NA,TGTGCCTGGAGTAAGGGGCAGGGATACACTGAAGCTTTCTTT,CAWSKGQGYTEAFF
TRBJ1-5,TRBV2,NA,NA,TGTGCCAGCAGTGAAGAATGGGGGGGCAATCAGCCCCAGCATTTT,CASSEEWGGNQPQHF
TRBJ2-5,TRBV10-2,NA,NA,TGCGCCAGCAGTGAGTGGACAGACCTAAGTGGGACCCAGTACTTC,CASSEWTDLSGTQYF
TRBJ2-7,TRBV28,few,NA,TGTGCCAGCAGTGGATCAGGGAGGCTTCGCTTC,CASSGSGRLRF
TRBJ2-7,TRBV5-1,NA,NA,TGCGCCAGCAGCGAGGTAGCGTCCAACGAGCAGTACTTC,CASSEVASNEQYF
TRBJ2-3,TRBV9,NA,TRBD2,TGTGCCAGCAGCGCTTCGTTTTCTAGCGGGAGAGAAGATACGCAGTATTTT,CASSASFSSGREDTQYF
TRBJ2-7,TRBV18,NA,NA,TGTGCCAGCTCACCCTATACCTACGAGCAGTACTTC,CASSPYTYEQYF
TRBJ1-5,TRBV27,NA,NA,TGTGCCAGCAGTTCGGACAGAGATCAGCCCCAGCATTTT,CASSSDRDQPQHF
TRBJ2-5,TRBV4-3,NA,NA,TGCGCCAGCAGCCAAGAGCTAATGGGCGGGGAAGAGACCCAGTACTTC,CASSQELMGGEETQYF
TRBJ2-1,TRBV5-1,NA,TRBD2,TGCGCCAGCAGCTTCGGACTAGCGGGAAGACCCTACAATGAGCAGTTCTTC,CASSFGLAGRPYNEQFF
TRBJ1-5,TRBV7-9,once,NA,TGTTCCAGCAGCCAGGGTACGACAGGAGTTTATCAGCCCCAGCATTTT,CSSSQGTTGVYQPQHF
TRBJ2-1,TRBV25-1,NA,NA,TGTGCCAGCAGTGTCGGTTTCTACAATGAGCAGTTCTTC,CASSVGFYNEQFF
TRBJ2-7,TRBV28,NA,TRBD2,TGTGCCAGCAGTTTCGTAGCGGGGGCCAGCTCCTACGAGCAGTACTTC,CASSFVAGASSYEQYF
TRBJ2-4,TRBV4-1,NA,TRBD2,TGCGCCAGCAGCCAAGATGAGGGACTAGCGGGAGGGCCCATTCGGATAAACATTCAGTACTTC,CASSQDEGLAGGPIRINIQYF
TRBJ2-1,TRBV5-1,NA,NA,TGCGCCAGCAGCTCCGGGGACATCAAATCCTACAATGAGCAGTTCTTC,CASSSGDIKSYNEQFF
TRBJ2-3,TRBV7-2,NA,TRBD2,TGTGCCAGCAGTGCCGGGACTAGCAACCAAGATACGCAGTATTTT,CASSAGTSNQDTQYF
TRBJ2-5,TRBV7-2,once,NA,TGTGCCAGCAGCCTACAGGGTACGAAGGAGACCCAGTACTTC,CASSLQGTKETQYF
TRBJ2-2,TRBV6-4,NA,TRBD2,TGTGCCAGCAGTGACTCGGGAGGGACCGGGGAGCTGTTTTTT,CASSDSGGTGELFF
TRBJ2-7,TRBV29-1,NA,NA,TGCAGCGGGGGCTGGCCCTACGAGCAGTACTTC,CSGGWPYEQYF
TRBJ1-3,TRBV2,few,NA,TGTGCCAGCAATAGGGAGTCTGGAAACACCATATATTTT,CASNRESGNTIYF
TRBJ2-7,TRBV6-1,NA,NA,TGTGCCAGCAGGTTGAGCGCGAGCTCCTACGAGCAGTACTTC,CASRLSASSYEQYF